The rows below give T cell receptor beta chains drawn from one sample of a study of cytomegalovirus exposure and HLA in healthy donors. Using immunoSEQ multiplex PCR, the repertoire was profiled, and TCRdb retains in-frame clones only, with some absent. Found here are some 170,000 clones, about 86% of them singletons; the top ten hold around 5%. The sequenced sample was PBMCs. The receptors were sampled from a woman aged 25-40 years in good health and CMV-seronegative. The conserved cysteine and the conserved F or W are not part of the CDR3 here. D genes are given only for firm matches.

J	V	D	CDR3
TRBJ1-5	TRBV2	-	ASSEAAGSARNQPQH
TRBJ2-1	TRBV27	TRBD1	ASSLTGWDEQF
TRBJ2-1	TRBV7-2	TRBD2	ASSLSGSGEQF
TRBJ2-1	TRBV2	-	ASSESNEQF
TRBJ1-2	TRBV4-3	TRBD1	ASSQERRDRAPRHPIDYGYT
TRBJ1-6	TRBV7-3	TRBD1	ASSLGQGVSPLH
TRBJ2-2	TRBV5-6	-	ASSLFSGAGTGELF
TRBJ1-3	TRBV2	-	ASSESTGGNTIY
TRBJ2-5	TRBV2	-	ASGQKTQY
TRBJ2-7	TRBV7-6	TRBD1	ASRKGQGDEQY
TRBJ2-7	TRBV11-2	TRBD1	ASSLFRGDRDDEQY
TRBJ2-1	TRBV11-3	-	ASSLAGGNYNEQF
TRBJ2-1	TRBV7-9	-	ASSLGRPPYNEQF
TRBJ1-5	TRBV15	-	ATSSSRNFNQPQH